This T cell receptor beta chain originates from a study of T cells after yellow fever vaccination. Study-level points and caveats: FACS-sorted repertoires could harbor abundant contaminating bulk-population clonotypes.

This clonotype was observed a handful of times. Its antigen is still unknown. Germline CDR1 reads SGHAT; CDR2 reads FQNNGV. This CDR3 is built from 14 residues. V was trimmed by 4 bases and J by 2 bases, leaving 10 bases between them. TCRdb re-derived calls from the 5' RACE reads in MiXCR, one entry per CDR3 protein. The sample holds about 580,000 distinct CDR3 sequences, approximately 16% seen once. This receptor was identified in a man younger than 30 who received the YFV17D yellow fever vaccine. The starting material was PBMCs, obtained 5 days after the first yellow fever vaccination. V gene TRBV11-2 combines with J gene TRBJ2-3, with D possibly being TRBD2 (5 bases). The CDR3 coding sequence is TGTGCCAGCAGCTCGGCGCGGGTCACAGATACGCAGTATTTT. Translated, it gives CASSSARVTDTQYF.